This is a list of T cell receptor beta chains from one sample in a study of blood T cell repertoires in COVID-19. The assay was immunoSEQ multiplex PCR, and TCRdb's table has in-frame clones only and misses some. This table holds 350,000 to 550,000 clones, 85% to 90% found once. Sequencing was done on a sample of PBMCs or T cells enriched from blood (not recorded which). Receptors originate from a man aged 25 to 40 who had recovered from COVID-19. The CDR3 runs from the conserved cysteine through the conserved F or W. A D gene is named only where the DNA matches it firmly. Clone size is not always given. Where it is, it says once, few, many or a class for expanded clones.

V,J,D,size,CDR3,DNA
TRBV7-2,TRBJ2-3,TRBD2,NA,CASSYVGGTRDTQYF,TGTGCCAGCAGCTATGTGGGAGGGACCCGGGATACGCAGTATTTT
TRBV7-6,TRBJ2-7,TRBD2,many,CASSPGQLTSGSEQYF,TGTGCCAGCAGCCCAGGACAGCTGACTAGCGGGAGCGAGCAGTACTTC
TRBV15,TRBJ2-7,NA,NA,CATSRDLVYEQYF,TGTGCCACCAGCAGAGATCTAGTCTACGAGCAGTACTTC
TRBV12-3/TRBV12-4,TRBJ1-5,NA,NA,CASSFGNQPQHF,TGTGCCAGCAGTTTCGGCAATCAGCCCCAGCATTTT
TRBV13,TRBJ2-1,TRBD2,NA,CASSSLGLANNEQFF,TGTGCCAGCAGCTCCCTCGGACTAGCGAACAATGAGCAGTTCTTC
TRBV27,TRBJ1-2,NA,NA,CASSSAGEGYTF,TGTGCCAGCAGTTCCGCCGGGGAGGGCTACACCTTC
TRBV9,TRBJ2-2,TRBD2,NA,CASSPSPSGLAGGTGELFF,TGTGCCAGCAGCCCGAGCCCCTCGGGACTAGCGGGAGGCACCGGGGAGCTGTTTTTT
TRBV5-1,TRBJ1-2,NA,NA,CASSPDGIIANYGYTF,TGCGCCAGCAGCCCCGACGGGATCATAGCTAACTATGGCTACACCTTC
TRBV3-1/TRBV3-2,TRBJ2-7,TRBD1,NA,CASSRTGYSSYEQYF,TGTGCCAGCAGCCGGACAGGTTACAGCTCCTACGAGCAGTACTTC
TRBV6-5,TRBJ1-5,NA,NA,CASSYSSGSGQPQHF,TGTGCCAGCAGTTACTCTTCGGGTTCTGGTCAGCCCCAGCATTTT
TRBV5-4,TRBJ1-2,TRBD1,NA,CASSLVAGQGAHGYTF,TGTGCCAGCAGCTTGGTCGCTGGACAGGGGGCGCATGGCTACACCTTC
TRBV5-1,TRBJ1-1,TRBD1,NA,CASSSGGVGTEAFF,TGCGCCAGCAGCTCAGGGGGCGTAGGGACTGAAGCTTTCTTT
TRBV19,TRBJ1-1,NA,NA,CASSLTTAEDEAFF,TGTGCCAGTAGTCTAACGACAGCTGAAGATGAAGCTTTCTTT
TRBV19,TRBJ2-2,NA,NA,CASSPRPWADANTGELFF,TGTGCCAGTAGTCCTCGGCCATGGGCAGATGCGAACACCGGGGAGCTGTTTTTT
TRBV4-1,TRBJ1-2,NA,NA,CASSPQGTGGYTF,TGCGCCAGCAGCCCCCAGGGGACGGGCGGCTACACCTTC
TRBV5-1,TRBJ2-7,TRBD1,NA,CASSPDRGSSYEQYF,TGCGCCAGCAGCCCGGACAGGGGTAGCTCCTACGAGCAGTACTTC
TRBV3-1/TRBV3-2,TRBJ2-3,NA,NA,CASSQETLVATDTQYF,TGTGCCAGCAGCCAAGAAACTTTAGTAGCTACAGATACGCAGTATTTT
TRBV11-1,TRBJ2-3,TRBD2,NA,CASRPLAGVTDTQYF,TGTGCCAGCAGACCACTAGCGGGAGTGACAGATACGCAGTATTTT
TRBV3-1/TRBV3-2,TRBJ2-3,TRBD2,NA,CASSWTSEGTDTQYF,TGTGCCAGCAGTTGGACTAGCGAAGGCACAGATACGCAGTATTTT
TRBV3-1/TRBV3-2,TRBJ2-7,TRBD2,NA,CASSRGRSGEYF,TGTGCCAGCAGCCGCGGCCGGAGCGGGGAGTACTTC
TRBV19,TRBJ2-1,NA,NA,CASMSKRNSYNEQFF,TGTGCCAGTATGTCGAAGCGGAACTCCTACAATGAGCAGTTCTTC
TRBV7-9,TRBJ1-2,TRBD1,NA,CASSLSTGGAGGYTF,TGTGCCAGCAGCTTATCGACAGGGGGCGCGGGTGGCTACACCTTC
TRBV19,TRBJ2-3,NA,few,CASRGGARRTDTQYF,TGTGCCAGCCGAGGGGGTGCACGTCGCACTGATACGCAGTATTTT
TRBV4-2,TRBJ1-3,NA,NA,CASSQRTPLGNTIYF,TGTGCCAGCAGCCAGCGGACTCCGCTTGGAAACACCATATATTTT
TRBV28,TRBJ2-3,NA,NA,CASQGPDTQYF,TGTGCCAGCCAGGGCCCAGATACGCAGTATTTT
TRBV19,TRBJ1-1,NA,NA,CASNREIGNTEAFF,TGTGCCAGTAATCGGGAAATCGGGAACACTGAAGCTTTCTTT
TRBV9,TRBJ2-2,TRBD1,NA,CASSSPGTGTGELFF,TGTGCCAGCAGCTCCCCCGGGACAGGGACCGGGGAGCTGTTTTTT
TRBV6-5,TRBJ2-5,TRBD1,NA,CASRAGDRELKTQYF,TGTGCCAGCAGAGCTGGGGACAGGGAGTTGAAGACCCAGTACTTC
TRBV10-1,TRBJ2-5,NA,NA,CASSESISLGHLQETQYF,TGCGCCAGCAGTGAGTCCATTTCCCTAGGACACCTCCAAGAGACCCAGTACTTC
TRBV6-4,TRBJ2-5,NA,NA,CASSVQGGETQYF,TGTGCCAGCAGTGTACAGGGTGGAGAGACCCAGTACTTC
TRBV5-6,TRBJ2-3,NA,NA,CASSLRLAQSTDTQYF,TGTGCCAGCAGCTTGCGTCTAGCGCAAAGCACAGATACGCAGTATTTT
TRBV18,TRBJ1-2,NA,once,CASSPAGDYGYTF,TGTGCCAGCTCACCAGCAGGGGATTATGGCTACACCTTC
TRBV27,TRBJ2-1,TRBD2,NA,CASSPLAGADNEQFF,TGTGCCAGCAGTCCCCTAGCGGGAGCCGACAATGAGCAGTTCTTC
TRBV6-5,TRBJ2-3,NA,NA,CASSTYGSEDTQYF,TGTGCCAGCAGCACCTACGGGAGCGAAGATACGCAGTATTTT
TRBV5-6,TRBJ2-6,NA,NA,CATGTGTGANVLTF,TGTGCCACCGGAACAGGGACTGGGGCCAACGTCCTGACTTTC
TRBV7-9,TRBJ2-2,NA,NA,CASSLGVEELGTGELFF,TGTGCCAGCAGCTTAGGGGTGGAGGAACTAGGAACCGGGGAGCTGTTTTTT
TRBV10-2,TRBJ2-7,TRBD2,NA,CASSDLAGTYEQYF,TGCGCCAGCAGTGATTTAGCGGGAACCTACGAGCAGTACTTC
TRBV5-4,TRBJ2-2,TRBD1,NA,CASSSDQGVIGTGELFF,TGTGCCAGCAGCTCGGACCAGGGGGTAATAGGCACCGGGGAGCTGTTTTTT
TRBV5-1,TRBJ1-1,NA,NA,CASSLPRSGEARRGRNTEAFF,TGCGCCAGCAGCCTACCGAGGAGCGGAGAGGCCCGGCGTGGTAGGAACACTGAAGCTTTCTTT
TRBV12-3/TRBV12-4,TRBJ1-2,NA,NA,CASGVGNYGYTF,TGTGCCTCCGGGGTCGGAAACTATGGCTACACCTTC
TRBV5-1,TRBJ1-4,TRBD1,NA,CASSQGQPNEKLFF,TGCGCCAGCAGCCAGGGACAGCCTAATGAAAAACTGTTTTTT